What follows describes a single TCR beta chain. This clone came up once. This receptor's antigen is unknown. No qualities accompany the bases; no much larger clone lies one base away. This entry is derived from a study of blood T cell repertoires in COVID-19 (TCRdb year 2020). In terms of the full investigation: Samples covering the acute and convalescent phases of COVID-19 were provided by collaborators in the United States, Italy and Spain. Deeply sampled blood TCRbeta repertoires from subjects exposed to, actively infected with, or recovered from COVID-19 were included in the dataset. The material from the prospective study consisted of cDNA or gDNA derived from T cells, B-cell-depleted T cells, or PBMCs. Where HLA class I and class II types were available, the types were taken from metadata supplied by the sample provider, not from assay-based typing. The samples were drawn from the first 160 participants of the ongoing ImmuneRACE study and from some 1,300 subjects provided by 6 global collaborators. The repertoires were released in a freely available public database meant as a resource for research on the immune response to SARS-CoV-2. Nearly every sample came with metadata listing a de-identified subject ID, COVID-19 status, age in years and sex. What the work shows at the level of the full study, not this receptor alone: The amount of clinical and demographic metadata varied by source and participant and was provided uncurated.

Each collaborating institution followed its own protocols to collect whole blood in K2EDTA tubes. For TCRbeta analysis, collaborator samples were shipped as frozen whole blood, as isolated PBMCs, or as DNA extracted from either sample type. TCRbeta CDR3 regions were amplified from genomic DNA by means of the immunoSEQ Assay, a bias-controlled multiplex PCR. The study's processing was this. Nucleated cell counts per sample were estimated from amplification of reference gene primers within the assay. To quantify the absolute abundance of each unique TCRbeta CDR3 rearrangement, sequence reads were collapsed and filtered. For each sample, productive Simpson clonality was calculated as the square root of Simpson's diversity index across productive rearrangements. TCRdb took this table from immuneACCESS and kept in-frame rearrangements with V and J called. Such tables lack part of the clones; where checked against another copy, unresolved V genes explain under half of the gap, and the rest is unexplained. The V and J calls and the clone size are those of that table, but D and trimming were determined from the DNA. This sample lists roughly 100,000 clones; 77% were detected once. 8.5% to 10% of the sample is taken by the ten largest.

V is shortened by 2 bases, J by 1 base, and the region joining them spans 11 bases. Counted from cysteine to phenylalanine, this CDR3 has 15 amino acids. Of all the DNA, just the CDR3 is kept, 45 bases in frame from base 1. CDR1 and CDR2, per the germline V gene, are SGHDT and YYEEEE. The sequence derives from a woman of 80 years or more with acute or convalescent COVID-19. The rearrangement combines TRBV5-6 with TRBJ2-3, with TRBD1 tentatively as D gene (5 bases match). Sequenced sample: peripheral blood. The CDR3 corresponds to CASSFRLGGTDTQYF. Read as DNA, the sequence is TGTGCCAGCAGCTTTAGGTTAGGGGGCACAGATACGCAGTATTTT.